In this sample, the clone carrying this T cell receptor (beta chain) turned up a few times. Its specificity is not known. V was trimmed by 7 bases and J by 3 bases, leaving 12 bases between them. The CDR3 is 13 residues long. The data stem from a study of T-cell memory formation after mild COVID-19. For the study at large: TCR clusters mostly belonged to single donors. Study-wide results and caveats: Whereas later expanders leaned CD4+, clones contracting day 15 to 85 showed a balanced CD4/CD8 makeup.

Via MiXCR, TCRdb re-called the 5' RACE reads, giving one row per CDR3 protein. The sample lists around 390,000 distinct CDR3 sequences; approximately 15% were seen once. The genes are TRBV12-3 or TRBV12-4 and TRBJ2-5; D might be TRBD1 (6 bases). This clonotype originated in a man between 18 and 29 years old who had mild COVID-19 (a few samples of this study predate the infection). Cell type and time point are not known. Sequences were obtained from PBMCs or a T cell subset sorted from them (not recorded which). CDR3 residues: CASIFRGEETQYF. CDR3 bases: TGTGCCAGCATCTTCAGGGGAGAAGAGACCCAGTACTTC.